Reported below is one TCR beta chain. No antigen is known for it. No qualities accompany the bases; no much larger clone lies one base away. Separate from the roughly 650-subject first cohort, the validation cohort of roughly 120 subjects was the group to which the donors belonged. Libraries came from the immunoSEQ multiplex PCR assay. Per the source publication's procedure: A statistical classification framework was built to diagnose cytomegalovirus status from the catalog of TCR beta chain sequences. As stored in TCRdb, this immuneACCESS dataset retains in-frame rearrangements with V and J assigned. A fraction of the clones does not appear; measured against another copy, unresolved V genes explain less than half of the discrepancy, and the remainder lacks a known reason. That table furnishes V, J and clone size, whereas the DNA furnished D and trimming. The sample records about 180,000 clones, about 89% of which are singletons. The top ten hold about 2.5% of the sample.

This sample is part of a study of cytomegalovirus exposure and HLA in healthy donors (dated by TCRdb to 2017 to 2019). With respect to the entire study: According to a later analysis, the 120 or so validation repertoires were produced on the same platform as the 666 repertoires of the first cohort. The study aimed to test whether cataloging public T cell receptors could reveal signatures of past pathogen exposure. Besides the first cohort of about 730 subjects, a separate validation cohort made up of some 110 different subjects was used. To predict cytomegalovirus infection status, the study brought together high-throughput TCR immunosequencing, statistical association of individual TCRs with disease status, and machine learning. What the authors observed across the whole study: Three of the identified cytomegalovirus-associated TCR beta chains were confirmed in vitro to be specific for cytomegalovirus antigens. The classifier was reported to diagnose cytomegalovirus status with high specificity and sensitivity in both the original and validation cohorts. A later analysis found that TCRs clustered in the first cohort also tended to co-occur in the 120 or so validation repertoires, with 90% to 95% of cluster scores above 0. Across donors, most TCR sequences were observed very rarely, whereas some public TCRs were present in many individuals. All 120 or so repertoires were used to score co-occurrence in the validation cohort in a later analysis, because that analysis had no HLA typing for the cohort. A total of 150 to 200 TCR beta chains were listed by the study as associated with cytomegalovirus. The authors suggested that the approach could potentially be generalized to other disease states and immunological phenotypes.

As encoded in the germline V gene, CDR1 is MNHEY while CDR2 is SVGAGI. The CDR3 spans 15 residues, from the cysteine through the phenylalanine. The DNA shown is the 45-base CDR3, in frame from base 1. V has 6 bases trimmed and J has 9 bases trimmed; junction bases matching no gene number 11. The sequence was collected from a man aged 18 to 29 in good health and CMV-seropositive. The chain is made from TRBV6-5 and TRBJ1-6, and 7 junction bases match TRBD1. Input material: PBMCs. The DNA reads TGTGCCAGCAGCTCCGGGACAGTTGAGAGTTCACCCCTCCACTTT. Translated, this gives CASSSGTVESSPLHF.